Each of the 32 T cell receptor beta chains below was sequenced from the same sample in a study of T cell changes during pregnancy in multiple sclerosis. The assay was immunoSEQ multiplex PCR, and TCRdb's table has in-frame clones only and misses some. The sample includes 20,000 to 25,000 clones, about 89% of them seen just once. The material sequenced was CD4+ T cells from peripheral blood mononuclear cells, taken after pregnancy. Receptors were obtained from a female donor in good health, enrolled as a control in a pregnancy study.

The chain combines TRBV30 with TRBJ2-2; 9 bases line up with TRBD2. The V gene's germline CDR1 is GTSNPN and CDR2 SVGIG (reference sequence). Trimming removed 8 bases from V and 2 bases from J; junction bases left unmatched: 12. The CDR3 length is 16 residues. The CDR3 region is CAGTQGLALNTGELFF. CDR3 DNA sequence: TGTGCCGGGACCCAAGGACTAGCGCTAAACACCGGGGAGCTGTTTTTT.

Written as DNA, the CDR3 is TGTGCCAGCAGTGAATCTAGAGGACAGGGGGTCGGCTATGGCTACACCTTC. It is translated as CASSESRGQGVGYGYTF. The chain employs TRBV25-1 and TRBJ1-2; TRBD1 aligns across 10 bases. Germline CDR1 MGHDK, CDR2 SYGVNS. This CDR3 is 17 amino acids long. Trimming at V came to 1 base and at J to 4 bases, leaving 9 bases not matched to a gene.

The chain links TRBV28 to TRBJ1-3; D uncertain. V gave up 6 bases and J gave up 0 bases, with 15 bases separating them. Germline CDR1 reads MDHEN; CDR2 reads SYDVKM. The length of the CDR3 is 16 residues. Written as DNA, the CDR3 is TGTGCCAGCAGACCTGACATTATCCGCTCTGGAAACACCATATATTTT. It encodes CASRPDIIRSGNTIYF.

CDR3 loop: CPETGTEYEQYF. CDR3 sequence (DNA): TGTCCCGAGACAGGGACGGAGTACGAGCAGTACTTC. The V call is TRBV27, the J call TRBJ2-7, with 7 bases aligning to TRBD1. The CDR3 covers 12 residues. Germline lookup yields CDR1 MNHEY and CDR2 SMNVEV (reference sequence).

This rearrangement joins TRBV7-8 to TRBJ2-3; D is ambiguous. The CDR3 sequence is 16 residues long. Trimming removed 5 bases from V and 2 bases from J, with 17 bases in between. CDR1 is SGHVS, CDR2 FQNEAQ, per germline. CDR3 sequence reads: CASSPRSFLPTDTQYF. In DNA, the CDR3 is TGTGCCAGCAGCCCGAGGAGTTTTTTGCCCACAGATACGCAGTATTTT. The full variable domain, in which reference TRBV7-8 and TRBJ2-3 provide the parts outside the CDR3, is GAGVSQSPRYKVAKRGQDVALRCDPISGHVSLFWYQQALGQGPEFLTYFQNEAQLDKSGLPSDRFFAERPEGSVSTLKIQRTQQEDSAVYLCASSPRSFLPTDTQYFGPGTRLTVL.

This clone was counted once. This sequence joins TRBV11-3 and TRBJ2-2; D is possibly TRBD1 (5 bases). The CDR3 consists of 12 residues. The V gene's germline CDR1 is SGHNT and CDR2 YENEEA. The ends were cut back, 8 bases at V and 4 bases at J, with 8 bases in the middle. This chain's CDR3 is CASEGVTGELFF. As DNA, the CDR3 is TGTGCCAGCGAAGGGGTCACCGGGGAGCTGTTTTTT.

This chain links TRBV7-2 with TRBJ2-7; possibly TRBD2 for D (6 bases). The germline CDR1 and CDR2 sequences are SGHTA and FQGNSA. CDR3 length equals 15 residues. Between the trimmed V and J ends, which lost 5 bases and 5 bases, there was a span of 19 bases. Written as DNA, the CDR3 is TGTGCCAGCAGCCAAACCGGGACTCAAAGGGACGAGCAGTACTTC. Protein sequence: CASSQTGTQRDEQYF.

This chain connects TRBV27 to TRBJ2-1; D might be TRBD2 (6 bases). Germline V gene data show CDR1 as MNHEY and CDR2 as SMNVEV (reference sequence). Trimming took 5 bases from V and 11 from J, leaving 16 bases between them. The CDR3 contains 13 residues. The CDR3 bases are TGTGCCAGCAGTCCTCCCTCCGGGGGTAAGCAGTTCTTC. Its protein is CASSPPSGGKQFF.

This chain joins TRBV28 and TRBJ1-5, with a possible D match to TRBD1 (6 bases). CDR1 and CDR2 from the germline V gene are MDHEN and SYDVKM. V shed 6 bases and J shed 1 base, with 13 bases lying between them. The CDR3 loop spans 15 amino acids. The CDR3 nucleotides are TGTGCCAGCAGCGGGGTGGGGGCGAGCAATCAGCCCCAGCATTTT. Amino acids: CASSGVGASNQPQHF.

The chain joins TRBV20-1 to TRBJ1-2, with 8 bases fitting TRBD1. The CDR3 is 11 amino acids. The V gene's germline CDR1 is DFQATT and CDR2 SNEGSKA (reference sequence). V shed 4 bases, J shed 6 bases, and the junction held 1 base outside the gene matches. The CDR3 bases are TGCAGTGCTACAGGGGGCAATGGCTACACCTTC. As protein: CSATGGNGYTF.

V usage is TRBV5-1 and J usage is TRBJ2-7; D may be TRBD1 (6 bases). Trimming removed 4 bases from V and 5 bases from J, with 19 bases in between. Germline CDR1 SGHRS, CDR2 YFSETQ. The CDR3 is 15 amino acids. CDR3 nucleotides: TGCGCCAGCAGCAGAGAGGACTCCCCAGGGGACGAGCAGTACTTC. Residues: CASSREDSPGDEQYF.

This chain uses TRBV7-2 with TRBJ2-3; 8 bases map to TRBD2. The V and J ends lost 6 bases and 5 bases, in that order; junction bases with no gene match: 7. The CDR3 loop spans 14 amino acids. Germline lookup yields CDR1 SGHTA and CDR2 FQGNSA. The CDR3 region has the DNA TGTGCCAGCAGGGCGGCGGGAGGACTAGATACGCAGTATTTT. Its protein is CASRAAGGLDTQYF. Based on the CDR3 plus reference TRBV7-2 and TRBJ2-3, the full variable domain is GAGVSQSPSNKVTEKGKDVELRCDPISGHTALYWYRQSLGQGLEFLIYFQGNSAPDKSGLPSDRFSAERTGGSVSTLTIQRTQQEDSAVYLCASRAAGGLDTQYFGPGTRLTVL.

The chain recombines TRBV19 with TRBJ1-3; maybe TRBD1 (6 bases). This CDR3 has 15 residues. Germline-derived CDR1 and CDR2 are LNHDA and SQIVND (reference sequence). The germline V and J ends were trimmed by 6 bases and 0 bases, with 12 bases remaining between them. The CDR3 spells CASSLRQASGNTIYF. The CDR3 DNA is TGTGCCAGTAGCCTGAGACAGGCCTCTGGAAACACCATATATTTT.

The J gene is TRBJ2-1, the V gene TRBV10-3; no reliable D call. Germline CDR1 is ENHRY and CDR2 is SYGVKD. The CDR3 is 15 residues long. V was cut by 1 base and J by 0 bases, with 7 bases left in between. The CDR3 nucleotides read TGTGCCATCAGTGAGTTCGGCGGCTCCTACAATGAGCAGTTCTTC. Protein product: CAISEFGGSYNEQFF.

CDR3 DNA: TGTGCCATCAGTGAGCCCCCCTATCGACAGCCAAACTATGGCTACACCTTC. It codes for CAISEPPYRQPNYGYTF. V is TRBV10-3 and J is TRBJ1-2, with a possible D match to TRBD1 (5 bases). Germline CDR1 reads ENHRY; CDR2 reads SYGVKD. The CDR3 sequence is 17 residues long. V lost 2 bases to trimming and J lost 2 bases, with 18 bases between them.

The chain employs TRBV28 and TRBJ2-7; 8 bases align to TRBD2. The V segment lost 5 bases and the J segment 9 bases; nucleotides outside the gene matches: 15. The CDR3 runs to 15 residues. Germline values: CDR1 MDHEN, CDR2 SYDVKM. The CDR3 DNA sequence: TGTGCCAGCAGTCTTTCCGGGGGGGCGCAGAGACCGCAGTACTTC. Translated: CASSLSGGAQRPQYF.

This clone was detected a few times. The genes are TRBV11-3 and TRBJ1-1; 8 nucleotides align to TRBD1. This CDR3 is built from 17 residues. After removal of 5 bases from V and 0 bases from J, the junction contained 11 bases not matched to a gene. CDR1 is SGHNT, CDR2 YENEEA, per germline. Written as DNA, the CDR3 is TGTGCCAGCAGCCCTTCCCAGGGGGCGGGGATGAACACTGAAGCTTTCTTT. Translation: CASSPSQGAGMNTEAFF.

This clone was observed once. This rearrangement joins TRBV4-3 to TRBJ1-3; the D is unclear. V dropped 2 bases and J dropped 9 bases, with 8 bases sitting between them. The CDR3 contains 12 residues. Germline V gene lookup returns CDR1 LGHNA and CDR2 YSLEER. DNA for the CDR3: TGCGCCAGCAGCCAAATGCGGGGCACCATATATTTT. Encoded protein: CASSQMRGTIYF.

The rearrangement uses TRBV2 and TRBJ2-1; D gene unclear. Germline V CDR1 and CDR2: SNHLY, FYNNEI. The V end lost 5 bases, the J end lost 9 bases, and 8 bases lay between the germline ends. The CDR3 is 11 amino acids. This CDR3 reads CASSYSTEQFF. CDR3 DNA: TGTGCCAGCAGTTATAGCACTGAGCAGTTCTTC.

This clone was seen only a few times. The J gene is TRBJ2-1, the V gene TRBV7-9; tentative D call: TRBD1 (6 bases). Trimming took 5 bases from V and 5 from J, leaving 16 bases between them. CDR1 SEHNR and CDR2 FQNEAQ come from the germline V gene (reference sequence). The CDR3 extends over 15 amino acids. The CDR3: CASSHGGSLNNEQFF. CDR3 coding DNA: TGTGCCAGCAGCCATGGGGGCTCCCTCAACAATGAGCAGTTCTTC.

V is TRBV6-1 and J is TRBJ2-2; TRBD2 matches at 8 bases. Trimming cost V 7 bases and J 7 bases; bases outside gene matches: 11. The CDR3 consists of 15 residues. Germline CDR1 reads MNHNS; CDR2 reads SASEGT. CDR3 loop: CASKFGRAEGGELFF. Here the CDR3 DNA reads TGTGCCAGCAAGTTCGGGAGGGCCGAGGGCGGGGAGCTGTTTTTT.

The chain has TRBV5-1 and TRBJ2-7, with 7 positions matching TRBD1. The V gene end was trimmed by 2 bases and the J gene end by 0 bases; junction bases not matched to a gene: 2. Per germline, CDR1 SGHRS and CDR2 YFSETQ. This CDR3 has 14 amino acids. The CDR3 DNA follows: TGCGCCAGCAGCTTACAGGGGCCCTCCTACGAGCAGTACTTC. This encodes CASSLQGPSYEQYF. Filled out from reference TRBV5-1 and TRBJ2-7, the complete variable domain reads KAGVTQTPRYLIKTRGQQVTLSCSPISGHRSVSWYQQTPGQGLQFLFEYFSETQRNKGNFPGRFSGRQFSNSRSEMNVSTLELGDSALYLCASSLQGPSYEQYFGPGTRLTVT.

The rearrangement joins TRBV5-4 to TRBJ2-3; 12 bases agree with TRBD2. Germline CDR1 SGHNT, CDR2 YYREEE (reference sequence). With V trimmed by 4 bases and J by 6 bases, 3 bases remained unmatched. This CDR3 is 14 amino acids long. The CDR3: CASSTGLAGDTQYF. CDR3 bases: TGTGCCAGCAGCACTGGACTAGCGGGGGATACGCAGTATTTT.

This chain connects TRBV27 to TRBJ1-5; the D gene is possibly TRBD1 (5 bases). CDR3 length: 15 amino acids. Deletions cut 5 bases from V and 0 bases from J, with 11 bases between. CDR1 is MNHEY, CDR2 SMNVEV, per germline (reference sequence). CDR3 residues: CASSPWTLSNQPQHF. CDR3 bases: TGTGCCAGCAGTCCCTGGACACTTAGCAATCAGCCCCAGCATTTT.

The CDR3 sequence is CASSDWTGRNYGYTF. The CDR3 DNA follows: TGTGCCAGCAGTGACTGGACAGGGCGAAACTATGGCTACACCTTC. The V gene is TRBV28, the J gene TRBJ1-2; TRBD1 matches 8 bases. This CDR3 region has 15 residues. V gave up 5 bases and J gave up 2 bases; unmatched junction bases: 7. Germline V gene sequence: CDR1 MDHEN, CDR2 SYDVKM.

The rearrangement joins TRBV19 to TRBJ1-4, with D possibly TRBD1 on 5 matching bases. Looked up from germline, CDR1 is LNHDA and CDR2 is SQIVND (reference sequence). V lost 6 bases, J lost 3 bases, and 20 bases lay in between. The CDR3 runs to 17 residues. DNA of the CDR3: TGTGCCAGTAGCCAAGGAATCCAGGGTCTACCTAATGAAAAACTGTTTTTT. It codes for CASSQGIQGLPNEKLFF.

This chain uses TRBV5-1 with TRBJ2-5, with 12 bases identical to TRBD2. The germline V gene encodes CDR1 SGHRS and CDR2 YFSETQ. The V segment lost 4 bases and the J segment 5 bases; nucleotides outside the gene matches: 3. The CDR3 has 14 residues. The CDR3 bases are TGCGCCAGCAGCCCCGGGACTAGCGGGGAGACCCAGTACTTC. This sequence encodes CASSPGTSGETQYF.

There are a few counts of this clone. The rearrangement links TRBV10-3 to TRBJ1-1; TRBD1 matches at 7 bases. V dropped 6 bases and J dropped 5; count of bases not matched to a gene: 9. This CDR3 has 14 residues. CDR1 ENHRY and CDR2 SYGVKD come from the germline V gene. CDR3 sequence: CAISQGGPPTEAFF. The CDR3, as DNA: TGTGCCATCAGCCAGGGGGGCCCTCCGACTGAAGCTTTCTTT.

CDR3 amino acids: CASSEGQIYYEQYF. DNA of the CDR3: TGTGCCAGCAGTGAGGGGCAGATATACTACGAGCAGTACTTC. The V call is TRBV2, the J call TRBJ2-7; the D gene is possibly TRBD1 (5 bases). There are 14 residues in the CDR3. Germline-derived CDR1 and CDR2 are SNHLY and FYNNEI. The V and J ends lost 3 bases and 3 bases respectively, with 12 bases between them.

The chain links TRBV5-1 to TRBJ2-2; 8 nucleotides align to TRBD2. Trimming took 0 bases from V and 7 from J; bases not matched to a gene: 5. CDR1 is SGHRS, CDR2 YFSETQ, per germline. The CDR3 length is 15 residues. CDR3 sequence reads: CASSLVGTSGGELFF. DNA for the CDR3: TGCGCCAGCAGCTTGGTCGGGACTAGTGGCGGGGAGCTGTTTTTT.

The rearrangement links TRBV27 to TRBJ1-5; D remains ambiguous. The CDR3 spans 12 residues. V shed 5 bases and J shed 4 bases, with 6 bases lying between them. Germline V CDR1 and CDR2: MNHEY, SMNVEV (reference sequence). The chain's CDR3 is CASSPPNQPQHF. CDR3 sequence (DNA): TGTGCCAGCAGTCCCCCTAATCAGCCCCAGCATTTT.

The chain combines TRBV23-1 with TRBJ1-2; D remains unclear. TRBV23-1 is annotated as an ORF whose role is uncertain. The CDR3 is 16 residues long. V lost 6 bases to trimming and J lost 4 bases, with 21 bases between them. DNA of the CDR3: TGCGCCAGCAGGGCCCCCGGTTGGGCCTCCTTCTATGGCTACACCTTC. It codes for CASRAPGWASFYGYTF.